These 6 T cell receptor beta chains came from one sample sequenced in a study of blood T cell repertoires in COVID-19. Clones were read by immunoSEQ multiplex PCR, and TCRdb kept only the in-frame ones, dropping some. The repertoire has 150,000 to 160,000 clones, about 79% of them found once; the top ten carry over 8%. The sequenced sample consisted of peripheral blood. The source is a woman aged 50 to 65 with acute or convalescent COVID-19.

The V and J genes are TRBV14 and TRBJ1-6, with a weak D call TRBD1 (5 bases). This CDR3 has 15 residues. Germline CDR1 reads SGHDN; CDR2 reads FVKESK. Trimming stripped 4 bases from V and 7 bases from J, with 14 bases between. CDR3 DNA: TGTGCCAGCAGCCGAGACAGACTGCCCAATTCACCCCTCCACTTT. It translates to CASSRDRLPNSPLHF.

The chain carries TRBV2 and TRBJ1-6, with D perhaps matching TRBD1 (5 bases). With 2 bases removed from V and 0 bases from J, the gap between germline ends came to 11 bases. CDR1 is SNHLY, CDR2 FYNNEI, per germline. This CDR3 has 17 amino acids. CDR3 DNA sequence: TGTGCCAGCAGTGAACGGGGGAGCAGCTCCTATAATTCACCCCTCCACTTT. Its translation is CASSERGSSSYNSPLHF.

This chain links TRBV7-3 with TRBJ2-1; D is perhaps TRBD1 (6 bases). Germline-derived CDR1 and CDR2 are SGHTA and FQGTGA. V was pared by 5 bases and J by 5 bases, with 16 bases between. The CDR3 contains 15 residues. This CDR3 is CASSPGQGRNNEQFF. As DNA, the CDR3 is TGTGCCAGCAGCCCGGGACAAGGGCGGAACAATGAGCAGTTCTTC.

V is TRBV4-2 and J is TRBJ1-6, with a tentative D call TRBD1 (6 bases). V was shortened by 3 bases and J by 10 bases, with 22 bases between the two germline ends. The germline gives CDR1 LGHNA, CDR2 YNFKEQ. The CDR3 is made up of 17 amino acids. The CDR3 sequence is CASSQDRWIGGGSPLHF. CDR3 in DNA: TGTGCCAGCAGCCAGGACAGATGGATAGGGGGGGGATCACCCCTCCACTTT.

V is TRBV4-3 and J is TRBJ1-2; TRBD1 agrees at 9 bases. CDR1 is LGHNA and CDR2 is YSLEER in the germline V gene. The J segment lost 7 bases and the V segment lost 1 base, leaving 7 bases of the junction unmatched. CDR3 size: 15 residues. Here the CDR3 reads CASSQAPGTGSGYTF. In DNA form, the CDR3 reads TGCGCCAGCAGCCAAGCCCCCGGGACAGGGAGTGGCTACACCTTC.

This clone was seen a handful of times. The chain has TRBV18 and TRBJ1-4, with 7 bases identical to TRBD1. From germline, CDR1 is KGHSH and CDR2 LQKENI. This CDR3 has 17 amino acids. The ends lost 5 bases at V and 6 bases at J; junction bases unmatched: 15. The chain's CDR3 is CASSSRINTGAHEKLFF. The DNA of the CDR3 is TGTGCCAGCTCATCCCGAATTAATACAGGGGCACATGAAAAACTGTTTTTT.